The clone carrying this TCR beta chain was observed at least ten times. Antigen specificity is unknown. This entry is derived from a study of human T cells and chemical hapten exposure. Time point: pre-sensitization, week 0. Treatment described: therapeutic diphenylcyclopropenone sensitization with weekly scalp DPC. Donation of samples came from alopecia patients who were 18 to 70 years old and suitable for DPC. Whole-study findings and limits: Alopecia was present in the donors, so their immune response may differ from healthy people's. More PT1 expanded TCRs went with higher patch test scores.

During construction of the library, unique molecular identifiers were attached to individual cDNA molecules for quantitative, reproducible TCR counting. TCRdb reanalysed the RACE reads using MiXCR and keeps one entry per CDR3 protein. The table lists 180,000 or so distinct CDR3 sequences, 30% of them singletons. CDR3 length: 11 residues. In germline, CDR1 is DFQATT, CDR2 SNEGSKA (reference sequence). Between the trimmed V and J ends, which lost 4 bases and 5 bases, there was a span of 8 bases. The chain carries TRBV20-1 and TRBJ1-2; D gene uncertain. This specimen consisted of whole blood, obtained in connection with sensitization to the hapten diphenylcyclopropenone (DPC). The TCR originated in a woman in her 30s with alopecia areata. Some clones in this sample may be carry-over from other donors' samples. In nucleotides, the CDR3 is TGCAGTGCTAAGCAGTCTTATGGCTACACCTTC. Protein sequence: CSAKQSYGYTF.